A single sample gave rise to the 20 T cell receptor beta chains below, sequenced in a study of vaccination effects on CD4 cells after COVID-19. These receptors have no known antigen. Produced via immunoSEQ multiplex PCR; TCRdb's table is partial and in-frame only. Among tens of thousands of clones listed, about 80% were seen once. Isolation of CD4+ T cells took place after 10 days of culture. From March to December 2020, the person had a SARS-CoV-2 infection that was confirmed by PCR. Participants were given two doses of BNT162b2 or mRNA-1273 vaccine. The material sequenced was CD4+ T cells from PBMCs cultured without peptide, taken after COVID-19 vaccination. Every receptor here comes from a human donor who had a prior SARS-CoV-2 infection.

The table lists this clone with a count of one. This chain connects TRBV15 to TRBJ2-1; D may be TRBD1 (6 bases). The V end was cut by 1 base, the J end by 6 bases, with 7 bases between. This CDR3 has 13 residues. Germline CDR1 is LNHNV and CDR2 is YYDKDF (reference sequence). The CDR3 loop reads CATSRVGANEQFF. CDR3 coding DNA: TGTGCCACCAGCAGAGTGGGGGCCAATGAGCAGTTCTTC. The full variable domain, its missing parts supplied by reference TRBV15 and TRBJ2-1, is DAMVIQNPRYQVTQFGKPVTLSCSQTLNHNVMYWYQQKSSQAPKLLFHYYDKDFNNEADTPDNFQSRRPNTSFCFLDIRSPGLGDTAMYLCATSRVGANEQFFGPGTRLTVL.

With respect to this clone: An end of the junction differs from the germline gene, which may be a read error. The rearrangement uses TRBV10-3 and TRBJ1-1; D is unresolved. CDR3 length: 21 amino acids. Germline CDR1 reads ENHRY; CDR2 reads SYGVKD. The CDR3 is CAIGEFGSLPSSPQLNTEAFF. The CDR3 nucleotides are TGTGCCATCGGTGAGTTCGGCAGCCTCCCGTCAAGCCCCCAATTGAACACTGAAGCTTTCTTT.

The chain links TRBV19 to TRBJ2-4, with 7 bases identical to TRBD1. The CDR3 has 14 residues. Trimming at V came to 2 bases and at J to 8 bases, leaving 6 bases not matched to a gene. Per the germline V gene, CDR1 is LNHDA and CDR2 is SQIVND (reference sequence). The CDR3 DNA reads as TGTGCCAGTAGTATACATGACAGGGCTTACATTCAGTACTTC. It is translated as CASSIHDRAYIQYF. Filled out from reference TRBV19 and TRBJ2-4, the complete variable domain reads DGGITQSPKYLFRKEGQNVTLSCEQNLNHDAMYWYRQDPGQGLRLIYYSQIVNDFQKGDIAEGYSVSREKKESFPLTVTSAQKNPTAFYLCASSIHDRAYIQYFGAGTRLSVL.

This clone was recorded a few times. V and J are TRBV5-1 and TRBJ2-7; 7 nucleotides line up with TRBD2. V shed 0 bases, J shed 4 bases, and the junction held 1 base outside the gene matches. The CDR3 spans 13 residues. Germline V gene data show CDR1 as SGHRS and CDR2 as YFSETQ. The CDR3 here is CASSLEREYEQYF. As DNA, the CDR3 is TGCGCCAGCAGCTTGGAGCGGGAATACGAGCAGTACTTC.

V and J are TRBV5-1 and TRBJ1-2; 7 bases are shared with TRBD1. The CDR3 sequence is 15 residues long. In germline, CDR1 is SGHRS, CDR2 YFSETQ. Germline trimming cut 0 bases from V and 4 bases from J; bases unmatched to any gene: 6. For the CDR3, the DNA is TGCGCCAGCAGCTTGGGGACGGGGACAGTCTATGGCTACACCTTC. Protein: CASSLGTGTVYGYTF.

The J gene is TRBJ2-7, the V gene TRBV11-3; the match to TRBD2 covers 8 bases. CDR1 and CDR2 (germline): SGHNT, YENEEA. This CDR3 is 14 amino acids long. With 3 bases clipped from V and 5 bases from J, the junction kept 6 bases outside the gene matches. CDR3 protein: CASSLAGGDNEQYF. The CDR3 region has the DNA TGTGCCAGCAGCTTGGCGGGAGGAGACAACGAGCAGTACTTC.

The chain recombines TRBV28 with TRBJ1-2; a weak D match, TRBD1 (5 bases). The CDR3 has 14 amino acids. Germline V CDR1 and CDR2: MDHEN, SYDVKM. Trimming shortened V by 3 bases and J by 0 bases, and 8 bases separated the two germline ends. The CDR3 protein is CASSLGGANYGYTF. The DNA for the CDR3 is TGTGCCAGCAGTTTGGGGGGGGCTAACTATGGCTACACCTTC.

J is TRBJ1-1 and V is TRBV4-2; D not certain. With 0 bases removed from V and 1 base from J, the gap between germline ends came to 6 bases. Germline loops: CDR1 LGHNA, CDR2 YNFKEQ. The CDR3 length is 14 residues. CDR3 bases: TGTGCCAGCAGCCAAGACCAAGCGAACACTGAAGCTTTCTTT. Residues: CASSQDQANTEAFF.

At least ten counts were recorded for this clone. CDR3 in amino acids: CASSLGVHSVGETQYF. The CDR3 region has the DNA TGTGCCAGCAGCTTAGGGGTTCATAGCGTCGGAGAGACCCAGTACTTC. The chain uses TRBV7-2 and TRBJ2-5; the D gene is possibly TRBD2 (5 bases). Trimming took 1 base from V and 4 from J, leaving 16 bases between them. Germline V gene sequence: CDR1 SGHTA, CDR2 FQGNSA. The CDR3 is 16 amino acids.

The V gene is TRBV27, the J gene TRBJ2-3; 10 bases match TRBD2. Germline V gene lookup returns CDR1 MNHEY and CDR2 SMNVEV (reference sequence). Germline trimming cut 5 bases from V and 0 bases from J; bases unmatched to any gene: 17. The CDR3 totals 20 residues. Written as DNA, the CDR3 is TGTGCCAGCAGTGGGATAGCGGGGGGCAATAAACCTTCTAGCACAGATACGCAGTATTTT. Its translation is CASSGIAGGNKPSSTDTQYF.

The CDR3 coding sequence is TGTGCCAGCAGCTTTTCTGGGGACGGGGCTGAAGCTTTCTTT. Translation gives CASSFSGDGAEAFF. V usage is TRBV11-2 and J usage is TRBJ1-1, with a possible D match to TRBD1 (5 bases). CDR3 length equals 14 residues. The germline CDR1 and CDR2 sequences are SGHAT and FQNNGV. V was pared by 3 bases and J by 6 bases, with 14 bases between. Complete variable domain (other parts from reference TRBV11-2 and TRBJ1-1): EAGVAQSPRYKIIEKRQSVAFWCNPISGHATLYWYQQILGQGPKLLIQFQNNGVVDDSQLPKDRFSAERLKGVDSTLKIQPAKLEDSAVYLCASSFSGDGAEAFFGQGTRLTVV.

This chain links TRBV15 with TRBJ1-1; D possibly corresponds to TRBD1 (6 bases). V lost 2 bases, J lost 10 bases, and 14 bases lay in between. Germline CDR1 reads LNHNV; CDR2 reads YYDKDF (reference sequence). The CDR3 is 13 amino acids. The DNA for the CDR3 is TGTGCCACCAGCAGACCCAGGGGACGGGGAGCTTTCTTT. It yields the protein CATSRPRGRGAFF.

This clone was counted a single time. The gene calls are TRBV2 and TRBJ2-2, with 10 bases matching TRBD2. Germline CDR1 is SNHLY and CDR2 is FYNNEI. V dropped 6 bases and J dropped 6; count of bases not matched to a gene: 7. The CDR3 length is 15 residues. This CDR3 is CASRTIAGGAGELFF. In DNA, the CDR3 is TGTGCCAGCAGGACGATAGCGGGAGGCGCCGGGGAGCTGTTTTTT.

V and J are TRBV5-5 and TRBJ2-6; D unresolved. Per germline, CDR1 SGHKS and CDR2 YYEKEE (reference sequence). The CDR3 contains 17 residues. Trimming removed 0 bases at V and 0 bases at J, with 10 bases between. In DNA form, the CDR3 reads TGTGCCAGCAGCTTGGCCGGCAGTCGCTCTGGGGCCAACGTCCTGACTTTC. Encoded protein: CASSLAGSRSGANVLTF.

As concerns this clone: Compared with germline, one end of the junction differs, possibly owing to a read error. The rearrangement uses TRBV5-4 and TRBJ2-5; 13 nucleotides agree with TRBD2. The CDR3 loop spans 14 amino acids. Germline V gene data show CDR1 as SGHNT and CDR2 as YYREEE (reference sequence). The CDR3: CASSSWTSGGSRNF. In nucleotides, the CDR3 is TGTGCCAGCAGCTCCTGGACTAGCGGGGGATCCAGGAACTTC.

CDR3 DNA sequence: TGTGCCAGCAGCGTAGGGACTCGGTCCCAAGAGACCCAGTACTTC. Protein product: CASSVGTRSQETQYF. The V call is TRBV9, the J call TRBJ2-5, with a weak D call TRBD2 (5 bases). CDR1 SGDLS and CDR2 YYNGEE come from the germline V gene. The CDR3 runs to 15 residues. The germline V and J ends were trimmed by 0 bases and 1 base, with 10 bases remaining between them. Full variable domain (missing parts from reference TRBV9 and TRBJ2-5): DSGVTQTPKHLITATGQRVTLRCSPRSGDLSVYWYQQSLDQGLQFLIQYYNGEERAKGNILERFSAQQFPDLHSELNLSSLELGDSALYFCASSVGTRSQETQYFGPGTRLLVL.

The chain has TRBV11-3 and TRBJ2-1; the D gene is possibly TRBD2 (6 bases). The CDR3 has 16 residues. The V gene lost 5 bases and the J gene lost 2 bases, with 16 bases spanning the gap. Looked up from germline, CDR1 is SGHNT and CDR2 is YENEEA. The CDR3 loop is CASSTASASAYNEQFF. In DNA form, the CDR3 reads TGTGCCAGCAGCACCGCTAGCGCGAGCGCCTACAATGAGCAGTTCTTC.

The chain joins TRBV5-1 to TRBJ2-1; D is perhaps TRBD2 (5 bases). Germline V gives CDR1 SGHRS, CDR2 YFSETQ. V lost 4 bases and J 9 bases, leaving 14 bases between the germline ends. This CDR3 contains 13 residues. CDR3 DNA: TGCGCCAGCAGCCGGGCGAGTGAGGGTGAGCAGTTCTTC. As protein: CASSRASEGEQFF.

DNA of the CDR3: TGTGCCAGCAGCCGTAATAGCCGGGGCCTTCTAAGGGGGACTGAAGCTTTCTTT. It is translated as CASSRNSRGLLRGTEAFF. This chain uses TRBV3-1 (or the pseudogene TRBV3-2) with TRBJ1-1; maybe TRBD1 (6 bases). This CDR3 comprises 18 residues. Germline V CDR1 and CDR2: LGHDT, YNNKEL (reference sequence). V gave up 4 bases and J gave up 5 bases, with 26 bases separating them.

This clone was seen a few times. The chain couples TRBV2 to TRBJ2-3, with TRBD2 matching over 12 bases. The CDR3 consists of 16 residues. V shed 7 bases, J shed 10 bases, and the junction held 15 bases outside the gene matches. Looked up from germline, CDR1 is SNHLY and CDR2 is FYNNEI. The CDR3 loop is CASTLPRTSGESSQYF. For the CDR3, the DNA is TGTGCCAGCACCCTCCCGAGGACTAGCGGGGAATCGTCGCAGTATTTT.